This T cell receptor (beta chain) was recorded in a study of early T cells in non-severe SARS-CoV-2 infection. The germline V and J ends were trimmed by 5 bases and 4 bases, with 19 bases remaining between them. This CDR3 has 16 residues. Germline V gene sequence: CDR1 SEHNR, CDR2 FQNEAQ (reference sequence). Using its own MiXCR run on the 5' RACE reads, TCRdb lists one record per CDR3 protein. The sample lists some 63,000 distinct CDR3 sequences; roughly 13% were seen once. The chain is built from TRBV7-9 and TRBJ2-3; tentatively, D is TRBD1 (5 bases). Sequencing used whole blood. This receptor was identified in an adult who was a healthcare worker with PCR-confirmed SARS-CoV-2 infection or an uninfected control (not recorded which). The CDR3, as DNA: TGTGCCAGCAGCCCAGAAACGGCAGGGATTTCAGATACGCAGTATTTT. It encodes CASSPETAGISDTQYF.